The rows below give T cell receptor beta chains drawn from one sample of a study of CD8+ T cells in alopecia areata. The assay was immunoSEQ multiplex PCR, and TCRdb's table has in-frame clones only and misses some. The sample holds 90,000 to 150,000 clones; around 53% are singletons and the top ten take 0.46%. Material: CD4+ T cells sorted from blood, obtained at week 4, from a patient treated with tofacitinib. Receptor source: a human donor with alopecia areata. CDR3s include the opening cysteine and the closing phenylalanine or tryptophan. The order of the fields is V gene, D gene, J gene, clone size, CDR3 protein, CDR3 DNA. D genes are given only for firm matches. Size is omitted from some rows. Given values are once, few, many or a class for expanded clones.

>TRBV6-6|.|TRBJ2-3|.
CASSFGQSTSTDTQYF
TGTGCCAGCAGTTTTGGCCAGTCCACTAGCACAGATACGCAGTATTTT
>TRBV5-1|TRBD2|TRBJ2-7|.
CASSPALGLATYEQYF
TGCGCCAGCAGCCCTGCTCTGGGACTAGCGACTTACGAGCAGTACTTC
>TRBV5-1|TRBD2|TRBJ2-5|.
CASSTGLAETQYF
TGCGCCAGCAGCACCGGACTAGCGGAGACCCAGTACTTC
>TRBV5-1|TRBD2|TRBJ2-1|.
CASSLGLAGAGSYNEQFF
TGCGCCAGCAGCTTGGGGCTAGCGGGAGCAGGATCCTACAATGAGCAGTTCTTC
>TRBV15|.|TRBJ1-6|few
CATSRDFSYNSPLHF
TGTGCCACCAGCAGAGATTTCTCCTATAATTCACCCCTCCACTTT
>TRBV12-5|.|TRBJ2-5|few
CASGVEETQYF
TGTGCTAGTGGGGTCGAGGAGACCCAGTACTTC
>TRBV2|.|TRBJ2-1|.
CASSAQLARRNEQFF
TGTGCCAGCAGCGCTCAACTAGCAAGGCGCAATGAGCAGTTCTTC
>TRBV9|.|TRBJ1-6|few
CASSKGGVSNSPLHF
TGTGCCAGCAGCAAGGGGGGAGTCAGTAATTCACCCCTCCACTTT
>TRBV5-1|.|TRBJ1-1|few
CASSLDARPGNTEAFF
TGCGCCAGCAGCTTGGATGCCCGCCCGGGGAACACTGAAGCTTTCTTT
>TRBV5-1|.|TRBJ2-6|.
CASSWGGRPSGANVLTF
TGCGCCAGCAGCTGGGGGGGCAGGCCCTCTGGGGCCAACGTCCTGACTTTC
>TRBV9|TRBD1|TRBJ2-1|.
CASSVGGTASSSYNEQFF
TGTGCCAGCAGCGTAGGAGGGACAGCCTCCAGCTCCTACAATGAGCAGTTCTTC
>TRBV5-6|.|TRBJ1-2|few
CANLSEGGMDGYTF
TGTGCCAACCTTTCCGAAGGGGGTATGGATGGCTACACCTTC
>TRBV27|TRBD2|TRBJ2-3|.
CASSLVTPGLAGTIDTQYF
TGTGCCAGCAGTTTGGTAACACCGGGACTAGCGGGGACCATAGATACGCAGTATTTT
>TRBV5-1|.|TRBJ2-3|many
CASSWATNTDTQYF
TGCGCCAGCAGCTGGGCGACGAACACAGATACGCAGTATTTT
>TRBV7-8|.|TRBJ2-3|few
CASSLGRGTTDTQYF
TGTGCCAGCAGCTTAGGCCGGGGGACCACAGATACGCAGTATTTT
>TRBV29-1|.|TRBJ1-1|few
CSVVGWDTEAFF
TGCAGCGTTGTGGGGTGGGACACTGAAGCTTTCTTT
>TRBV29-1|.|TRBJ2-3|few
CSVVPPEGADTQYF
TGCAGCGTTGTTCCCCCCGAGGGCGCAGATACGCAGTATTTT
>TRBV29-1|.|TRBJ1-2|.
CSVDWADNYGYTF
TGCAGCGTTGATTGGGCAGATAACTATGGCTACACCTTC
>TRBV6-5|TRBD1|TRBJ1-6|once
CASSRDRVGNSPLHF
TGTGCCAGCAGTCGCGACAGGGTGGGAAATTCACCCCTCCACTTT
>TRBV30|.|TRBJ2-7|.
CAWSLQGRREQYF
TGTGCCTGGAGTTTGCAGGGGAGACGCGAGCAGTACTTC
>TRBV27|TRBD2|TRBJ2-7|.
CASSPASGGAHEQYF
TGTGCCAGCAGTCCGGCTAGCGGGGGGGCCCACGAGCAGTACTTC
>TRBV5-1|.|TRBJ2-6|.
CASSPAGSGANVLTF
TGCGCCAGCAGCCCCGCAGGGTCTGGGGCCAACGTCCTGACTTTC
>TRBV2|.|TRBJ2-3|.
CASSGGRGGDTQYF
TGTGCCAGCAGTGGAGGTAGGGGAGGAGATACGCAGTATTTT
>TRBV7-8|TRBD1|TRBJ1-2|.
CASSLGQGGGYTF
TGTGCCAGCAGCTTAGGACAGGGAGGTGGCTACACCTTC
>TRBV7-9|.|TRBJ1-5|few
CASSLAGGGAQPQHF
TGTGCCAGCAGCTTAGCTGGTGGTGGGGCTCAGCCCCAGCATTTT
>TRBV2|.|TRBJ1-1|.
CASSPDRLSGAFF
TGTGCCAGCAGTCCTGATCGACTGTCCGGAGCTTTCTTT